This TCR beta chain was identified during a study of OX40 agonist ivuxolimab in advanced cancers. The CDR3 runs to 13 residues. V lost 6 bases to trimming and J lost 6 bases, with 13 bases between them. The V gene's germline CDR1 is SNHLY and CDR2 FYNNEI. Method: immunoSEQ multiplex PCR; TCRdb's copy keeps in-frame clones and lacks some. Among under 13,000 clones listed, more than 60% were seen once. The receptor was derived from an adult with an advanced solid tumor such as melanoma, head and neck, liver or kidney cancer. The material was CD4+ or CD8+ T cells sorted from blood, obtained in a trial of the OX40 agonist ivuxolimab. The chain employs TRBV2 and TRBJ2-3; no clear D. This CDR3 is CASRGRRRDTQYF. CDR3 DNA sequence: TGTGCCAGCAGGGGCCGCCGAAGGGATACGCAGTATTTT.